This is a list of T cell receptor beta chains from one sample in a study of blood T cell repertoires in COVID-19. The assay was immunoSEQ multiplex PCR, and TCRdb's table has in-frame clones only and misses some. This sample carries some 310,000 clones, about nine tenths of them seen once, and the ten largest clones take 1%. Material: peripheral blood. These receptors were obtained from a man aged 50 to 60 with active or convalescent COVID-19. The CDR3 runs from the conserved cysteine through the conserved F or W. The D gene is left open where the match is weak. Clone size is given for some rows only: seen once, a few or many times, or a class if the clone is expanded.

d_call,j_call,v_call,clone_size,cdr3_aa,cdr3_nt
TRBD1,TRBJ2-1,TRBV19,.,CASIKTGQSYNEQFF,TGTGCCAGTATTAAGACAGGGCAATCCTACAATGAGCAGTTCTTC
TRBD1,TRBJ2-7,TRBV15,.,CATSRVLGQAFSVQYF,TGTGCCACCAGCAGAGTTTTGGGACAGGCCTTTTCGGTGCAGTACTTC
TRBD2,TRBJ2-1,TRBV5-6,.,CASSLGLAGDNEQFF,TGTGCCAGCAGCTTGGGACTAGCGGGGGACAATGAGCAGTTCTTC
.,TRBJ2-7,TRBV7-2,.,CASSLASSREGYEQYF,TGTGCCAGCAGCTTAGCGTCTAGTCGAGAGGGATACGAGCAGTACTTC
.,TRBJ1-3,TRBV29-1,.,CSVLIRGNTIYF,TGCAGCGTTCTTATCAGGGGAAACACCATATATTTT
.,TRBJ1-2,TRBV2,.,CASAEEGVGGYTF,TGTGCCAGCGCCGAAGAAGGGGTAGGTGGCTACACCTTC
TRBD1,TRBJ1-1,TRBV3-1/TRBV3-2,.,CASSQAKQGHTEAFF,TGTGCCAGCAGCCAAGCTAAACAGGGGCACACTGAAGCTTTCTTT
.,TRBJ1-1,TRBV7-9,.,CASSLAGTRGLNTEAFF,TGTGCCAGCAGCTTAGCCGGGACTCGTGGCTTGAACACTGAAGCTTTCTTT
TRBD1,TRBJ2-7,TRBV29-1,.,CSVQGGGQGVYEQYF,TGCAGCGTCCAAGGAGGCGGACAGGGGGTTTACGAGCAGTACTTC
.,TRBJ1-1,TRBV2,once,CASRGEVNTEAFF,TGTGCCAGCAGGGGGGAGGTGAACACTGAAGCTTTCTTT
.,TRBJ1-4,TRBV5-1,.,CASSLAVSSTNEKLFF,TGCGCCAGCAGCTTGGCCGTCTCTAGCACTAATGAAAAACTGTTTTTT
TRBD1,TRBJ1-2,TRBV18,.,CASSQRQGADYGYTF,TGTGCCAGCTCACAGAGACAGGGGGCCGACTATGGCTACACCTTC
TRBD2,TRBJ2-7,TRBV5-1,.,CASSPLPVGTSGKEQYF,TGCGCCAGCAGCCCCCTCCCAGTCGGGACTAGCGGGAAGGAGCAGTACTTC
.,TRBJ1-2,TRBV6-5,.,CASRDLGDGGYTF,TGTGCCAGCCGGGACTTAGGGGATGGCGGCTACACCTTC
.,TRBJ1-1,TRBV6-2/TRBV6-3,.,CASSWGGTLGNTEAFF,TGTGCCAGCAGTTGGGGAGGGACATTGGGGAACACTGAAGCTTTCTTT
.,TRBJ1-5,TRBV7-9,.,CASSFSQSNQPQHF,TGTGCCAGCAGCTTCTCCCAGTCCAATCAGCCCCAGCATTTT
TRBD1,TRBJ1-6,TRBV5-5,.,CASSLTGTGMSPLHF,TGTGCCAGCAGCCTCACCGGGACAGGGATGTCACCCCTCCACTTT
TRBD2,TRBJ2-2,TRBV3-1/TRBV3-2,.,CASSLSGTSFPGELFF,TGTGCCAGCAGCCTTTCCGGGACTAGCTTCCCCGGGGAGCTGTTTTTT
.,TRBJ1-1,TRBV5-1,.,CASSPYPAAEAFF,TGCGCCAGCAGCCCCTACCCCGCCGCTGAAGCTTTCTTT
TRBD1,TRBJ1-1,TRBV6-5,.,CASRGTGTNTEAFF,TGTGCCAGCAGGGGGACAGGGACGAACACTGAAGCTTTCTTT
TRBD1,TRBJ2-1,TRBV10-3,.,CAISVQQGNEQFF,TGTGCCATCAGTGTTCAACAGGGGAATGAGCAGTTCTTC
.,TRBJ1-1,TRBV5-5,.,CASSPFGQNTEAFF,TGTGCCAGCAGCCCTTTCGGACAGAACACTGAAGCTTTCTTT
.,TRBJ1-2,TRBV18,.,CASSSSQEGAYGYTF,TGTGCCAGCTCATCAAGTCAGGAGGGCGCATATGGCTACACCTTC
TRBD2,TRBJ2-7,TRBV18,.,CASSPPGAAGGTYEQYF,TGTGCCAGCTCACCACCTGGGGCGGCGGGAGGTACCTACGAGCAGTACTTC
.,TRBJ1-1,TRBV21-1,.,CANLNRDRVFTEAFF,TGTGCCAACCTCAACCGGGACAGGGTTTTCACTGAAGCTTTCTTT
.,TRBJ2-1,TRBV3-1/TRBV3-2,.,CASSQSADSYNEQFF,TGTGCCAGCAGCCAGTCAGCGGACTCCTACAATGAGCAGTTCTTC
TRBD1,TRBJ2-1,TRBV6-5,.,CASKARGSSYNEQFF,TGTGCCAGCAAAGCCAGGGGGTCAAGCTACAATGAGCAGTTCTTC
.,TRBJ2-5,TRBV5-1,.,CASSLERLDTGYF,TGCGCCAGCAGCTTGGAACGACTGGATACGGGGTACTTC
.,TRBJ1-3,TRBV2,once,CASSDGEISGNTIYF,TGTGCCAGCAGTGATGGGGAGATCTCTGGAAACACCATATATTTT
TRBD2,TRBJ2-4,TRBV30,.,CAWSVVAGSHIQYF,TGTGCCTGGAGTGTAGTAGCGGGATCTCACATTCAGTACTTC